Presented here are 4 T cell receptor beta chains from one specimen sequenced in a study of T cell changes during pregnancy in multiple sclerosis. Sequenced by immunoSEQ multiplex PCR; TCRdb stores in-frame clones only, minus some. The sample comprises roughly 120,000 clones, roughly 92% of which are singletons, and roughly 5.7% rests with the top ten. Sequences were derived from peripheral blood, sampled before pregnancy. The receptors stem from a female donor with multiple sclerosis, enrolled in a pregnancy study.

This clone was counted a single time. The gene calls are TRBV5-4 and TRBJ2-3; D is unclear. The germline CDR1 and CDR2 sequences are SGHNT and YYREEE (reference sequence). Deletions cut 3 bases from V and 2 bases from J, with 7 bases between. The CDR3 loop spans 13 amino acids. CDR3 region: CASSSTHTDTQYF. DNA of the CDR3: TGTGCCAGCAGCTCAACACACACAGATACGCAGTATTTT.

This clone was seen a handful of times. One junction end does not reproduce the germline sequence, and a read error may be involved. V usage is TRBV20-1 and J usage is TRBJ1-2; maybe TRBD1 (6 bases). The CDR3 runs to 11 residues. CDR1 DFQATT and CDR2 SNEGSKA come from the germline V gene (reference sequence). This chain's CDR3 is CSVLRDTSRCF. The DNA for the CDR3 is TGCAGTGTCCTCCGGGACACCTCCCGGTGTTTC.

The chain uses TRBV7-9 and TRBJ2-1; 12 positions match TRBD2. Trimming took 3 bases from V and 10 from J; bases not matched to a gene: 7. Germline CDR1 reads SEHNR; CDR2 reads FQNEAQ (reference sequence). This CDR3 spans 15 amino acids. The CDR3 DNA follows: TGTGCCAGCAGCTTGTCGCTAGCGGGAGGGCAAGAGCAGTTCTTC. Its protein is CASSLSLAGGQEQFF.

This rearrangement joins TRBV28 to TRBJ2-5; D may be TRBD1 (6 bases). Trimming took off 5 bases at V and 2 bases at J, with 21 bases between the two ends. From germline, CDR1 is MDHEN and CDR2 SYDVKM. This CDR3 contains 17 residues. For the CDR3, the DNA is TGTGCCAGCAGTATCTATGGGGGCCGGGCAGCTCAAGAGACCCAGTACTTC. Residues: CASSIYGGRAAQETQYF.